The sequence of this T cell receptor (beta chain) was determined in a study of cytomegalovirus exposure and HLA in healthy donors (dated by TCRdb to the late 2010s). Looking at the study overall: In an earlier analysis of around 540 of the donors, around 300 Gb of sequence data and approximately 100 million unique TCR beta sequences from 150 million to 200 million T cells were reported. An early release covering about 600 HLA-typed donors comprised 300 to 350 gigabases of sequencing data and approximately 85 million unique TCR sequences. The genetic ancestry cluster associated with self-reported Caucasian donors included around four fifths of the 398 genotyped donors. The study aimed to test whether cataloging public T cell receptors could reveal signatures of past pathogen exposure. The study profiled the T cell repertoires of about 720 subjects by immunosequencing and related them to cytomegalovirus serostatus. Besides the first cohort of 666 subjects, a separate validation cohort made up of over a hundred different subjects was used. To predict cytomegalovirus infection status, the study brought together high-throughput TCR immunosequencing, statistical association of individual TCRs with disease status, and machine learning. In a later analysis, previously published TCR beta repertoires from some 640 donors were re-analyzed and high-resolution HLA genotyping was added so that TCR occurrence patterns could be studied. The later analysis used no new phenotypic data to find candidate immune exposures, relying instead on TCR beta sequences and their occurrence across donors. In an earlier analysis of over 550 of the donors, high-throughput TCR beta sequencing was used to judge whether each TCR beta V gene segment behaved as functional or pseudogenic. Alongside the repertoire data, information on donor age, sex, ethnicity and CMV serostatus was compiled. A later genetic analysis took genome-wide SNP genotypes for about 65% of the roughly 670 donors and used that subset as a discovery cohort. Every discovery cohort repertoire had been produced on one sequencing platform. Class I and class II HLA loci were covered by the typing at four-digit resolution. Typing coverage differed by locus: A, B, C, DRB1 and DQB1 were typed in about 629-640 donors, DQA1 in approximately 520, DPA1 in some 600, and DPB1 in 472. About five DR-DQ haplotypes were handled as single units for association and clustering, since linkage in the cohort was strong. Among approximately 370 genotyped donors of the cohort, an average of roughly 230,000 unique TCR beta nucleotide sequences was sequenced per donor, of which about 19% were non-productive. Summary of the overall study and its limitations: The cohort was sequenced for TCR beta chains only, and without alpha or paired-chain data the features that could be detected were limited. A later analysis associated 15,000 or so TCR beta sequences with specific HLA alleles at a false discovery rate of 0.05. A later genetic analysis associated a missense DCLRE1C variant with V-gene and J-gene trimming of TCR beta chains, and an independent cohort replicated the association. The authors suggested that the approach could potentially be generalized to other disease states and immunological phenotypes. In a later analysis, the rate of TCR association differed among HLA loci, with DRB1 alleles having the most associated TCRs and HLA-C alleles having the fewest. Correlated functional status among segregating V segments might be attributable to linkage disequilibrium, but an unknown experimental factor could not be ruled out. In an earlier analysis of several hundred of the donors, most TCR beta V segments were observed in productive rearrangements about 87% or about 30% of the time, broadly matching IMGT annotations. A cluster of highly shared sequence variants was judged likely to represent a technical artifact of the sequencing pipeline. The study listed 150 to 200 TCR beta chains as associated with cytomegalovirus. CMV serostatus was the only immune exposure information available for the cohort. In a later analysis, several top co-occurrence clusters were reported to appear linked to parvovirus B19, influenza, CMV and Epstein-Barr virus. A further reported finding was that TCR beta sequences accurately predicted the HLA-A and HLA-B alleles for most subjects in the first cohort. Because counts were too low, approximately 15 rarely observed V segments, including chromosome 9 orphons, were excluded from the earlier analysis of some 540 of the donors. The classifier was reported to diagnose cytomegalovirus status with high specificity and sensitivity in both the original cohort and the validation cohort. In a later genetic analysis, fewer N-insertions in productive TCRs were reported among donors in an Asian-associated ancestry cluster than the roughly 670-donor mean. A few of the identified cytomegalovirus-associated TCR beta chains were confirmed in vitro to be specific for cytomegalovirus antigens. Presence/absence analyses assumed roughly uniform sequencing depth across donors, an assumption that may not hold. Strong co-occurrence of HLA alleles, especially DR and DQ, made assigning TCR associations to individual alleles difficult. A later analysis found that HLA-associated TCR beta chains were more clonally expanded and had lower generation probabilities than equally common non-associated chains. According to a later analysis, most CMV-associated TCR beta chains appeared to be HLA-restricted, and the HLA associations seemed to be driven largely by CMV exposure. Because HLA typing was unavailable for some donors at each locus, only the typed subset was used in association tests. Most TCR sequences were seen in very few donors, while some public TCRs were found in many individuals.

On this clone itself: No antigen is known for it. No clone much larger than this one lies a single base away; base qualities are absent.

The receptor library was made with the immunoSEQ multiplex PCR assay. A mixture of 60 forward primers for TCR Vbeta segments and 13 reverse primers for TCR Jbeta segments was used in the multiplex PCR. Amplification of the CDR3 region of rearranged TCR beta genes was performed with a multiplex PCR assay on genomic DNA. The amplified TCR beta libraries were sequenced on the Illumina HiSeq System as 87-base-pair reads. On the study's bioinformatics: Across the roughly 600 repertoires, a later analysis counted tens of millions of unique TCR beta chains, roughly 11 million of which were shared by at least two donors. To remove PCR and sequencing errors, raw reads were error-corrected and collapsed into unique sequences using a nearest-neighbor algorithm that merged closely related sequences. Alignment of CDR3 sequences to IMGT reference sequences was used to assign V, D and J gene segments. For a sequence to be retained, at least a six-nucleotide match to both a V gene segment and a J gene segment was required. A rearrangement counted as productive if the CDR3 had no stop codons and remained in frame with V and J, and every other rearrangement counted as non-productive. Following IMGT convention, CDR3 was defined as the stretch from the second conserved V-encoded cysteine to the conserved J-encoded phenylalanine. Sequences without an unambiguous match to a single V gene segment were excluded from the earlier analysis of several hundred of the donors. In an earlier analysis of about 590 of the donors, a V segment was called functional when productive rearrangements were above 56.7%, and segregating when the standard deviation between donors exceeded 5%. A statistical classification framework was developed to diagnose cytomegalovirus status using the catalog of TCR beta chain sequences. In a later analysis, V and J genes were assigned by comparing TCR nucleotide sequences against IMGT/GENE-DB human TR gene sequences. Using the TCRdist pipeline, a later analysis assigned CDR3 sequences along with most-parsimonious VDJ recombination scenarios. In a later analysis, each TCR beta chain was defined by its CDR3 amino acid sequence together with its V-gene family, and reads without a unique V-gene family were excluded. A later analysis removed 600 or so highly shared, low-generation-probability nucleotide sequences to deal with suspected cross-contamination and a sequencing artifact. A later analysis calculated a clonal expansion index for each public chain from normalized within-repertoire ranks of inferred template counts. In a later analysis, generation probabilities were computed using a VDJ recombination model fitted to out-of-frame rearrangements, and the results were checked against IGoR. A later analysis scored TCR-TCR, TCR-HLA and TCR-CMV co-occurrence with hypergeometric tests, applying a repertoire-size bias correction to TCR pairs. A later analysis estimated false discovery rates by permuting HLA or CMV assignments 20 times. In a later analysis, co-occurring TCRs were grouped using DBSCAN, and TCRdist sequence similarity was added for clustering within HLA-allele-positive subsets. Co-occurrence clustering excluded repertoires with fewer than 30,000 or more than 120,000 public chains, plus five with anomalous nucleotide sharing. Not all clones reach the TCRdb copy of this immuneACCESS table, which keeps in-frame sequences only. Checked studies attribute under half of the gap to unresolved V genes and leave the rest unexplained. The D gene and trimming were derived from the DNA, and the V and J assignments and clone size from that table. The sample includes 150,000 to 200,000 clones, with about 80% observed a single time. About 1.9% of the sample lies in the top ten.

The cohort was made up of 666 healthy bone marrow donors. All cohort members were sampled while nominally healthy, although unrecorded immune exposures were likely present. The donor tested CMV seronegative, placing the donor among the 352 seronegative members of the cohort. A peripheral blood sample was provided by each donor, and peripheral blood mononuclear cells were used for TCR beta sequencing. The Qiagen DNeasy Blood Extraction Kit was used to extract genomic DNA from the blood cell samples. The clonotype comes from a man aged 25 to 40 in good health and CMV-seronegative. Sequenced input: PBMCs.

CDR3 sequence: CASSLSPRYGYTF. The nucleotide sequence reads TGCGCCAGCAGCTTATCCCCTCGCTATGGCTACACCTTC. The V and J genes are TRBV5-1 and TRBJ1-2, with the D gene uncertain. Reading from cysteine to phenylalanine, the CDR3 counts 13 amino acids. The sequence is cut down to CDR3 DNA, 39 bases in frame from base 1. V loses 2 bases, J loses 4 bases, and the germline ends lie 9 bases apart. Per the germline V gene, SGHRS is the CDR1 and YFSETQ is the CDR2. Supplemented by the reference TRBV5-1 and TRBJ1-2 proteins around the CDR3, the complete variable domain is KAGVTQTPRYLIKTRGQQVTLSCSPISGHRSVSWYQQTPGQGLQFLFEYFSETQRNKGNFPGRFSGRQFSNSRSEMNVSTLELGDSALYLCASSLSPRYGYTFGSGTRLTVV.